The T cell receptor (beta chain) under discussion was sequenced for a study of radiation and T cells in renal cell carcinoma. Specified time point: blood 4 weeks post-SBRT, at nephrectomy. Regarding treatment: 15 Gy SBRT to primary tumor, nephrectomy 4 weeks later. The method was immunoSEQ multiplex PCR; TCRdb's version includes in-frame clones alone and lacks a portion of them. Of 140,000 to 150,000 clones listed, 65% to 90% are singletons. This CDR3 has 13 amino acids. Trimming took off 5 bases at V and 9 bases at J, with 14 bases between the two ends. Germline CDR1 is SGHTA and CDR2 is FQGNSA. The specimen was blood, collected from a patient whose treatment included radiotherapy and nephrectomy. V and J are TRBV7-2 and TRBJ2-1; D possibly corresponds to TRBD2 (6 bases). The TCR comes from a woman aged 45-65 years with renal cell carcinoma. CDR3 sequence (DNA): TGTGCCAGCAGCCGAACCCTGACTAGTGAGCAGTTCTTC. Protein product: CASSRTLTSEQFF.